This record looks at one T cell receptor beta chain sequence and its context. This entry comes from a study of blood T cell repertoires in COVID-19. The CDR3 runs to 12 residues. Unmatched junction bases numbered 4, after V lost 4 bases and J lost 8 bases. The germline CDR1 and CDR2 sequences are MNHNY and SVGAGI (reference sequence). Libraries were prepared by immunoSEQ multiplex PCR; TCRdb keeps only in-frame clonotypes and omits some of them. The table lists approximately 300,000 clones, 90% of them singletons. Residents of 24 US areas, aged about 18 to 95 years, made up the participants. Researchers sorted participants into cohorts using their self-reported clinical history. No more than 2 weeks before study entry, exposed participants had met a case of COVID-19.

Sequencing was done on a sample of PBMCs or T cells enriched from blood (not recorded which). The clonotype was recovered from a woman under 40 who had been exposed to COVID-19. The chain carries TRBV6-6 and TRBJ1-1; 7 positions agree with TRBD1. The chain's CDR3 is CASSSVTGEAFF. The DNA of the CDR3 is TGTGCCAGCAGTTCTGTGACAGGGGAAGCTTTCTTT.